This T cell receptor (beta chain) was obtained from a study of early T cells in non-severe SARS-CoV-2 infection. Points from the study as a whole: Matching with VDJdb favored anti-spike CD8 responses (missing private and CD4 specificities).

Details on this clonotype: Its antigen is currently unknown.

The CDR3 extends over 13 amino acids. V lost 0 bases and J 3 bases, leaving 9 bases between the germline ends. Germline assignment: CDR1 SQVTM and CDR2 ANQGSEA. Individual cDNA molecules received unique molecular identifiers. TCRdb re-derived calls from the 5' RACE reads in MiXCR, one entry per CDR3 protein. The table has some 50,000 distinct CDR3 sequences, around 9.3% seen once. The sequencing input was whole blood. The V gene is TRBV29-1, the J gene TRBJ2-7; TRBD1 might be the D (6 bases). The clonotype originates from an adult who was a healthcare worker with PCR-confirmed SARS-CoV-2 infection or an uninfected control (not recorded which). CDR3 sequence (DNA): TGCAGCGTTGAAGACACAGGGAACTACGAGCAGTACTTC. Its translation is CSVEDTGNYEQYF.